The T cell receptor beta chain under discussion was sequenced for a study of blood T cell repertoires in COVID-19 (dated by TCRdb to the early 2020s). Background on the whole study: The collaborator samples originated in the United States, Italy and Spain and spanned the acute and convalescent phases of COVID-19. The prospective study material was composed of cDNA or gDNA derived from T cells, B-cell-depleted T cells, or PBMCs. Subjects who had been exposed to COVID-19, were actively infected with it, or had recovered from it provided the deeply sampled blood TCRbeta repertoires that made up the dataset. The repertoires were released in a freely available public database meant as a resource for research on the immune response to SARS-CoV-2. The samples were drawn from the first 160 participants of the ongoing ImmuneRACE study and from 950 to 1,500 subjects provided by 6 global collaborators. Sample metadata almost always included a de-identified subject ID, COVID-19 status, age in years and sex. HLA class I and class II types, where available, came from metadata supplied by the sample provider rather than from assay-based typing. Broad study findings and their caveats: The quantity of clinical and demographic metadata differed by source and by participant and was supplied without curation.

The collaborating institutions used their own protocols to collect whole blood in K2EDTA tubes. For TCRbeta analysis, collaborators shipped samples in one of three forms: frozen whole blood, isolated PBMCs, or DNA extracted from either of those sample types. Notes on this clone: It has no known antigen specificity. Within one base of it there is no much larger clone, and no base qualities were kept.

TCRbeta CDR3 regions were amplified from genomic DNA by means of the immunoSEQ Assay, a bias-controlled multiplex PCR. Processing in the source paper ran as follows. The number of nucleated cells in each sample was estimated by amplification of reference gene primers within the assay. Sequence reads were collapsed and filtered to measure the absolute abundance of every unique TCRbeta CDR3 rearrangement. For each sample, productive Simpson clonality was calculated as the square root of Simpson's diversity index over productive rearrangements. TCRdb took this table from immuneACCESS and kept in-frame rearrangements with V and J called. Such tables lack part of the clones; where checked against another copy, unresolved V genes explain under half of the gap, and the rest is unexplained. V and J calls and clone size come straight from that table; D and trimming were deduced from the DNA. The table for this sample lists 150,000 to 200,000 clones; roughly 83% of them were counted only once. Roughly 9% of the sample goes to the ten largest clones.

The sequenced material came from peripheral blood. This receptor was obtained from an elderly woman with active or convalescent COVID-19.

The nucleotide sequence is given as TGTGCCAGTACCCGACAGGGGGCCTTCTCTGGAAACACCATATATTTT. It translates to CASTRQGAFSGNTIYF. Recombination joined TRBV19 with TRBJ1-3, and TRBD1 aligns with 10 junction nucleotides. Trimmed from V: 7 bases; trimmed from J: 0 bases; junction bases lacking a gene match: 6. Reading from cysteine to phenylalanine, the CDR3 counts 16 amino acids. Only the CDR3 region is kept as DNA, spanning 48 bases read in frame from base 1. Sequences LNHDA (CDR1) and SQIVND (CDR2) are obtained from the germline V gene (reference sequence).